A selection of T cell receptor beta chains follows, all from one sample in a study of T cell responses to AZD1222 COVID-19 vaccine. Only in-frame clones appear in the TCRdb table, and some are missing; sequencing was by immunoSEQ multiplex PCR. The data contain around 110,000 clones, approximately 90% of them seen just once; the ten biggest clones take up around 6.6%. The sequences come from peripheral blood, collected 28 days after the second AZD1222 dose. Receptor source: an adult who received the AZD1222 COVID-19 vaccine. Each CDR3 is given with its conserved first and last residue. The order of the fields is clone size, J gene, V gene, D gene, CDR3 protein, CDR3 DNA. The D gene is left open where the match is weak. Clone sizes are given selectively: once, few, many, or a class where the clone is expanded.

clone size: .; J gene: TRBJ1-5; V gene: TRBV19; D gene: .; CDR3 protein: CASSIPGLNQPQHF; CDR3 DNA: TGTGCCAGTAGTATTCCAGGGCTAAATCAGCCCCAGCATTTT
clone size: .; J gene: TRBJ2-7; V gene: TRBV19; D gene: .; CDR3 protein: CASSRTYESSYEQYF; CDR3 DNA: TGTGCCAGTAGTCGGACGTACGAGAGCTCCTACGAGCAGTACTTC
clone size: .; J gene: TRBJ1-2; V gene: TRBV15; D gene: .; CDR3 protein: CATSFQRGTNYGYTF; CDR3 DNA: TGTGCCACCAGCTTCCAAAGGGGAACGAACTATGGCTACACCTTC
clone size: few; J gene: TRBJ2-5; V gene: TRBV19; D gene: .; CDR3 protein: CASSMALQETQYF; CDR3 DNA: TGTGCCAGTAGTATGGCCCTACAAGAGACCCAGTACTTC
clone size: .; J gene: TRBJ2-7; V gene: TRBV5-6; D gene: .; CDR3 protein: CASSPDIYEQYF; CDR3 DNA: TGTGCCAGCAGCCCAGACATCTACGAGCAGTACTTC
clone size: .; J gene: TRBJ1-1; V gene: TRBV5-1; D gene: .; CDR3 protein: CASSFGGMNTEAFF; CDR3 DNA: TGCGCCAGCAGCTTTGGGGGAATGAACACTGAAGCTTTCTTT
clone size: .; J gene: TRBJ2-2; V gene: TRBV9; D gene: .; CDR3 protein: CASRVGENTGELFF; CDR3 DNA: TGTGCCAGCAGGGTGGGAGAGAACACCGGGGAGCTGTTTTTT
clone size: few; J gene: TRBJ1-1; V gene: TRBV18; D gene: .; CDR3 protein: CASSPAAGSPQNTEAFF; CDR3 DNA: TGTGCCAGCTCACCAGCGGCTGGTTCTCCTCAGAACACTGAAGCTTTCTTT
clone size: once; J gene: TRBJ1-6; V gene: TRBV18; D gene: TRBD1; CDR3 protein: CASSPDREVSPLHF; CDR3 DNA: TGTGCCAGCTCACCCGACAGGGAAGTCTCACCCCTCCACTTT
clone size: .; J gene: TRBJ2-3; V gene: TRBV5-1; D gene: .; CDR3 protein: CASSLAGGTTSTDTQYF; CDR3 DNA: TGCGCCAGCAGCTTGGCCGGTGGGACGACCAGCACAGATACGCAGTATTTT
clone size: once; J gene: TRBJ2-7; V gene: TRBV5-1; D gene: TRBD1; CDR3 protein: CASSLVGTGSYEQYF; CDR3 DNA: TGCGCCAGCAGCTTGGTAGGGACAGGATCCTACGAGCAGTACTTC
clone size: .; J gene: TRBJ1-6; V gene: TRBV7-2; D gene: .; CDR3 protein: CASSTHSTETNSPLHF; CDR3 DNA: TGTGCCAGCAGCACTCACAGCACAGAGACCAATTCACCCCTCCACTTT
clone size: .; J gene: TRBJ1-1; V gene: TRBV6-5; D gene: TRBD1; CDR3 protein: CASRPDRGVNTEAFF; CDR3 DNA: TGTGCCAGCAGACCGGACAGGGGGGTAAACACTGAAGCTTTCTTT
clone size: few; J gene: TRBJ2-3; V gene: TRBV4-2; D gene: .; CDR3 protein: CASRGGGADTQYF; CDR3 DNA: TGTGCCAGCAGGGGTGGGGGAGCAGATACGCAGTATTTT
clone size: .; J gene: TRBJ1-2; V gene: TRBV4-1; D gene: .; CDR3 protein: CASSQVGGDRGYTF; CDR3 DNA: TGCGCCAGCAGCCAAGTAGGGGGAGATCGGGGCTACACCTTC
clone size: .; J gene: TRBJ1-3; V gene: TRBV6-6; D gene: .; CDR3 protein: CASRDSGNTIYF; CDR3 DNA: TGTGCCAGCCGAGATTCTGGAAACACCATATATTTT
clone size: .; J gene: TRBJ1-1; V gene: TRBV19; D gene: .; CDR3 protein: CASSIRDGTEAFF; CDR3 DNA: TGTGCCAGTAGTATACGTGACGGCACTGAAGCTTTCTTT
clone size: .; J gene: TRBJ1-3; V gene: TRBV18; D gene: .; CDR3 protein: CASSLVKEGFSGNTIYF; CDR3 DNA: TGTGCCAGCTCACTCGTCAAGGAGGGCTTCTCTGGAAACACCATATATTTT
clone size: medium-sized; J gene: TRBJ2-5; V gene: TRBV7-8; D gene: TRBD2; CDR3 protein: CASSLARGTSGGAWQEETQYF; CDR3 DNA: TGTGCCAGCAGCTTAGCGAGGGGAACTAGCGGGGGGGCCTGGCAGGAAGAGACCCAGTACTTC
clone size: .; J gene: TRBJ1-6; V gene: TRBV4-1; D gene: TRBD1; CDR3 protein: CASSQAASTGALNSPLHF; CDR3 DNA: TGCGCCAGCAGCCAAGCCGCCTCTACAGGGGCTCTAAATTCACCCCTCCACTTT
clone size: .; J gene: TRBJ1-2; V gene: TRBV5-6; D gene: .; CDR3 protein: CASSLSTIDGYTF; CDR3 DNA: TGTGCCAGCAGCTTGTCCACGATAGATGGCTACACCTTC
clone size: .; J gene: TRBJ2-1; V gene: TRBV9; D gene: .; CDR3 protein: CASSVVSLVTDEQFF; CDR3 DNA: TGTGCCAGCAGCGTAGTTTCACTGGTCACTGATGAGCAGTTCTTC
clone size: .; J gene: TRBJ1-1; V gene: TRBV10-3; D gene: .; CDR3 protein: CAIRKGDEGAFF; CDR3 DNA: TGTGCCATCAGGAAGGGGGACGAGGGAGCTTTCTTT
clone size: .; J gene: TRBJ1-3; V gene: TRBV7-9; D gene: .; CDR3 protein: CASSLARGEGNTIYF; CDR3 DNA: TGTGCCAGCTCCCTTGCGAGGGGCGAAGGAAACACCATATATTTT
clone size: .; J gene: TRBJ1-2; V gene: TRBV27; D gene: .; CDR3 protein: CASSPQDSNYGYTF; CDR3 DNA: TGTGCCAGCAGTCCGCAGGACAGTAACTATGGCTACACCTTC
clone size: .; J gene: TRBJ2-1; V gene: TRBV28; D gene: TRBD2; CDR3 protein: CASSGLAGAYEQFF; CDR3 DNA: TGTGCCAGCTCGGGACTAGCGGGAGCGTATGAGCAGTTCTTC
clone size: once; J gene: TRBJ1-2; V gene: TRBV6-5; D gene: .; CDR3 protein: CASSYSEGPYGYTF; CDR3 DNA: TGTGCCAGCAGTTACTCTGAGGGGCCCTATGGCTACACCTTC
clone size: few; J gene: TRBJ2-3; V gene: TRBV15; D gene: TRBD2; CDR3 protein: CATGAGVTDTQYF; CDR3 DNA: TGTGCCACAGGAGCGGGGGTCACAGATACGCAGTATTTT
clone size: .; J gene: TRBJ2-6; V gene: TRBV27; D gene: .; CDR3 protein: CASSLIVNSGANVLTF; CDR3 DNA: TGTGCCAGCAGTTTAATCGTCAACTCTGGGGCCAACGTCCTGACTTTC
clone size: .; J gene: TRBJ2-3; V gene: TRBV10-2; D gene: .; CDR3 protein: CASGVSTDTQYF; CDR3 DNA: TGCGCCAGCGGCGTAAGCACAGATACGCAGTATTTT
clone size: .; J gene: TRBJ2-7; V gene: TRBV5-1; D gene: .; CDR3 protein: CASSLDSGNYEQYF; CDR3 DNA: TGCGCCAGCAGCTTGGATAGTGGAAACTACGAGCAGTACTTC
clone size: .; J gene: TRBJ1-1; V gene: TRBV20-1; D gene: .; CDR3 protein: CSASAAGANTEAFF; CDR3 DNA: TGCAGTGCTAGTGCAGCAGGGGCGAACACTGAAGCTTTCTTT
clone size: once; J gene: TRBJ2-1; V gene: TRBV4-3; D gene: .; CDR3 protein: CASSSRSYEQFF; CDR3 DNA: TGCGCCAGCAGCTCCCGGTCCTACGAGCAGTTCTTC
clone size: .; J gene: TRBJ2-6; V gene: TRBV7-9; D gene: .; CDR3 protein: CASSSTVKSSGANVLTF; CDR3 DNA: TGTGCCAGCAGCTCGACTGTTAAGAGCTCTGGGGCCAACGTCCTGACTTTC
clone size: .; J gene: TRBJ2-1; V gene: TRBV7-8; D gene: .; CDR3 protein: CASSWAHSYNEQFF; CDR3 DNA: TGTGCCAGCAGCTGGGCCCACTCCTACAATGAGCAGTTCTTC
clone size: .; J gene: TRBJ2-4; V gene: TRBV24-1; D gene: TRBD1; CDR3 protein: CATSDSTNADRGPDLAKNIQYF; CDR3 DNA: TGTGCCACCAGTGATTCAACTAATGCTGACAGGGGGCCAGATCTAGCCAAAAACATTCAGTACTTC
clone size: .; J gene: TRBJ2-2; V gene: TRBV5-1; D gene: .; CDR3 protein: CASSSRPERAGELFF; CDR3 DNA: TGCGCCAGCAGCTCTCGACCAGAAAGGGCCGGGGAGCTGTTTTTT
clone size: .; J gene: TRBJ2-5; V gene: TRBV6-4; D gene: TRBD2; CDR3 protein: CASSPSGGQETQYF; CDR3 DNA: TGTGCCAGCAGTCCTAGCGGGGGACAAGAGACCCAGTACTTC
clone size: .; J gene: TRBJ2-4; V gene: TRBV18; D gene: .; CDR3 protein: CASSPPMVTLAKNIQYF; CDR3 DNA: TGTGCCAGCTCACCACCGATGGTCACTCTAGCCAAAAACATTCAGTACTTC
clone size: .; J gene: TRBJ2-5; V gene: TRBV3-1/TRBV3-2; D gene: .; CDR3 protein: CASSQGVSWETQYF; CDR3 DNA: TGTGCCAGCAGCCAAGGGGTTAGCTGGGAGACCCAGTACTTC
clone size: .; J gene: TRBJ2-2; V gene: TRBV4-3; D gene: .; CDR3 protein: CASSQGAKFTGELFF; CDR3 DNA: TGCGCCAGCAGCCAGGGGGCCAAGTTTACCGGGGAGCTGTTTTTT
clone size: .; J gene: TRBJ1-2; V gene: TRBV5-6; D gene: .; CDR3 protein: CASSLGREDGYTF; CDR3 DNA: TGTGCCAGCAGCTTGGGCAGGGAGGATGGCTACACCTTC
clone size: .; J gene: TRBJ1-1; V gene: TRBV6-1; D gene: .; CDR3 protein: CASSEAEVRNTEAFF; CDR3 DNA: TGTGCCAGCAGTGAAGCCGAGGTCCGAAACACTGAAGCTTTCTTT
clone size: few; J gene: TRBJ1-1; V gene: TRBV5-1; D gene: TRBD1; CDR3 protein: CASSLGPGTAIEAFF; CDR3 DNA: TGCGCCAGCAGCTTGGGCCCCGGGACAGCCATCGAGGCTTTCTTT
clone size: .; J gene: TRBJ2-3; V gene: TRBV5-5; D gene: .; CDR3 protein: CASSLVLALSTDTQYF; CDR3 DNA: TGTGCCAGCAGCTTGGTACTAGCACTTAGCACAGATACGCAGTATTTT
clone size: .; J gene: TRBJ2-7; V gene: TRBV5-1; D gene: .; CDR3 protein: CASSLVEREQYF; CDR3 DNA: TGCGCCAGCAGCTTGGTCGAACGGGAGCAGTACTTC